These T cell receptor beta chains were read from a single sample in a study of CD8 T cells in Susac syndrome. From the immunoSEQ multiplex PCR reads, TCRdb called clonotypes with MiXCR, one entry per CDR3 protein. The top ten clones hold about 0.41% of a sample with under 110,000 distinct CDR3 sequences, around 94% of them seen once. The source material was CD8+ T cells from PBMCs. Source of these receptors: a human donor with Susac syndrome. Both conserved end residues are part of each CDR3.

j_call v_call cdr3_aa
TRBJ2-7 TRBV21-1 CAILAGSDEQYF
TRBJ2-2 TRBV12-3/TRBV12-4 CASRPGLGGELFF
TRBJ1-6 TRBV20-1 CSARDGGQRDSPLHF
TRBJ2-2 TRBV5-4 CASSLDYTGELFF
TRBJ1-1 TRBV20-1 CSASTGSVFNTEAFF
TRBJ1-2 TRBV11-2 CASSLGRGDYGYTF
TRBJ1-2 TRBV19 CASLQGWDGYTF
TRBJ2-3 TRBV2 CATYPRKAPDTQYF
TRBJ2-5 TRBV7-9 CASSMDESRVRETQYF
TRBJ1-5 TRBV5-6 CASSSGVQGSNQPQHF
TRBJ2-7 TRBV6-2/TRBV6-3 CASIADGSYEQYF
TRBJ2-5 TRBV19 CASSMPGQADETQYF
TRBJ2-5 TRBV3-1 CASSQELAGPPGETQYF
TRBJ1-1 TRBV7-9 CASRRLSTEAFF
TRBJ1-1 TRBV5-6 CASSPYRGGTEAFF
TRBJ2-7 TRBV5-4 CASSLWGGLEQYF
TRBJ2-7 TRBV20-1 CSASGVGGKSSYEQYF
TRBJ2-7 TRBV12-3/TRBV12-4 CASSSPGRAYEQYF
TRBJ2-1 TRBV29-1 CSVRLAGGPEYNEQFF
TRBJ1-4 TRBV4-2 CASSQEAPPTNEKLFF
TRBJ2-1 TRBV29-1 CSLRGVYNEQFF
TRBJ2-3 TRBV9 CASTRGPSTDTQYF
TRBJ2-7 TRBV20-1 CSADRNEWEQYF
TRBJ2-3 TRBV2 CASPPVTRTDTQYF
TRBJ2-7 TRBV14 CASSHDRSGLGSYEQYF
TRBJ2-1 TRBV12-3/TRBV12-4 CASSDWGPSYNEQFF
TRBJ2-6 TRBV9 CASSVARDSGANVLTF
TRBJ2-7 TRBV12-3/TRBV12-4 CASSSGTGDHEQYF
TRBJ2-3 TRBV10-3 CAISEPGGTTDTQYF
TRBJ2-5 TRBV6-1 CASSPDAQETQYF
TRBJ2-1 TRBV12-5 CASGLVLAYSSYNEQFF
TRBJ2-1 TRBV29-1 CSVDGPSSYNEQFF
TRBJ1-2 TRBV25-1 CASYGTENGYTF
TRBJ2-4 TRBV29-1 CSVAENIQYF
TRBJ2-7 TRBV6-5 CASSDDGPYEQYF
TRBJ1-1 TRBV12-3/TRBV12-4 CASSLERLEAFF
TRBJ2-2 TRBV4-1 CASSQKAVLTGELFF
TRBJ1-1 TRBV3-1 CASSQDGRVTEAFF
TRBJ1-2 TRBV12-3/TRBV12-4 CASSNYQGARSGYTF
TRBJ1-5 TRBV20-1 CSASTGGAGQPQHF